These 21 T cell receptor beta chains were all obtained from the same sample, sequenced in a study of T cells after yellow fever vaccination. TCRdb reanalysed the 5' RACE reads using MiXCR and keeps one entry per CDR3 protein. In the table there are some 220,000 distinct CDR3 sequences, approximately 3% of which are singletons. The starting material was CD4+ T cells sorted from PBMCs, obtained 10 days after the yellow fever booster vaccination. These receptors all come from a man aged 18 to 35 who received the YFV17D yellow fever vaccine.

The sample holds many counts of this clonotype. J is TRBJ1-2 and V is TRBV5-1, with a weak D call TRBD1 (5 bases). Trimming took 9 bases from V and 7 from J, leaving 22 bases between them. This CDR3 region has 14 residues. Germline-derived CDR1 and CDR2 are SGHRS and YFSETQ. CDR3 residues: CATTERSNGGGYTF. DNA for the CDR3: TGCGCCACCACGGAACGGAGCAATGGGGGTGGCTACACCTTC.

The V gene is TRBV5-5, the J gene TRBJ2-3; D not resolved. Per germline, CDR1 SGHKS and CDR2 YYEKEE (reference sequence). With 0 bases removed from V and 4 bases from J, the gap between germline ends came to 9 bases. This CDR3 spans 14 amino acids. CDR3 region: CASSLAASPDTQYF. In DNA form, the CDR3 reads TGTGCCAGCAGCTTGGCGGCGAGCCCAGATACGCAGTATTTT.

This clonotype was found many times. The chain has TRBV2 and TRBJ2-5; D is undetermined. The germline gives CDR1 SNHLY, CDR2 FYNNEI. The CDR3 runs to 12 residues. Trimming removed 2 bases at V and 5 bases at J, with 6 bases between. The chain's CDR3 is CASSELEETQYF. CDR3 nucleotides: TGTGCCAGCAGTGAATTAGAGGAGACCCAGTACTTC.

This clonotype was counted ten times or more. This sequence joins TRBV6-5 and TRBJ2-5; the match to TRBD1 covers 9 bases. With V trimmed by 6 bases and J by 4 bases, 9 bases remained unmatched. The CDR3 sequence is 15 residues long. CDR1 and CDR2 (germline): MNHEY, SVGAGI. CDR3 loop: CASRVTGGRRETQYF. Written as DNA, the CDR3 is TGTGCCAGCAGGGTTACAGGGGGCCGACGAGAGACCCAGTACTTC.

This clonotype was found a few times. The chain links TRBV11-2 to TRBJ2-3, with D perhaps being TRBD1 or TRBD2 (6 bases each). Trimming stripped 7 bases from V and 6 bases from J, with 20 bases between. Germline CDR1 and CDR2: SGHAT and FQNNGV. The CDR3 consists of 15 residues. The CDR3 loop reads CASKEVSGAEDTQYF. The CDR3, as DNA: TGTGCCAGCAAGGAAGTTTCGGGGGCAGAGGATACGCAGTATTTT.

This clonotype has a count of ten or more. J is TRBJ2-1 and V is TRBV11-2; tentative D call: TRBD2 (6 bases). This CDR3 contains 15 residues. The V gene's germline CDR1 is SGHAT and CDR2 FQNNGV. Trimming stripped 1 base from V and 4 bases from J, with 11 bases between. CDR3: CASSLGAGRYNEQFF. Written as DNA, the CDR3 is TGTGCCAGCAGCTTAGGGGCGGGGAGATACAATGAGCAGTTCTTC.

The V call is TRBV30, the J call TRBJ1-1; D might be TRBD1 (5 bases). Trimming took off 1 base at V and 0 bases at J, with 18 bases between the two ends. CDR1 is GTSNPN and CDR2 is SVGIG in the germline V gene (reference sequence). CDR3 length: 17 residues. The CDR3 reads CAWSAALQGGVNTEAFF. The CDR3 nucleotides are TGTGCCTGGAGTGCAGCCCTCCAGGGAGGTGTGAACACTGAAGCTTTCTTT. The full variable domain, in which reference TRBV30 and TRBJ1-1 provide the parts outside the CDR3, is SQTIHQWPATLVQPVGSPLSLECTVEGTSNPNLYWYRQAAGRGLQLLFYSVGIGQISSEVPQNLSASRPQDRQFILSSKKLLLSDSGFYLCAWSAALQGGVNTEAFFGQGTRLTVV.

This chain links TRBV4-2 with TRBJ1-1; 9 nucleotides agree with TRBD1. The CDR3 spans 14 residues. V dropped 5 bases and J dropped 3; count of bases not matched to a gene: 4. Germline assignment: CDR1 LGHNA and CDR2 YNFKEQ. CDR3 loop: CASSEGQGDTEAFF. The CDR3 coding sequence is TGTGCCAGCAGCGAGGGACAGGGCGACACTGAAGCTTTCTTT.

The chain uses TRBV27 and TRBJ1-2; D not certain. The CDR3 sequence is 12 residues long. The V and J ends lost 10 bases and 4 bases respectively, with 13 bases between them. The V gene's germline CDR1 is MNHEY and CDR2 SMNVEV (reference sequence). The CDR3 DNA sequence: TGTGCCACCGCGGACGGATTCTATGGCTACACCTTC. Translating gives CATADGFYGYTF.

The CDR3 loop is CASSLMYQGSSSPLHF. In DNA form, the CDR3 reads TGCGCCAGCAGCTTGATGTACCAGGGTTCAAGTTCACCCCTCCACTTT. J is TRBJ1-6 and V is TRBV5-1; possibly TRBD1 for D (5 bases). V was clipped by 1 base and J by 9 bases, with 17 bases between them. The germline CDR1 and CDR2 sequences are SGHRS and YFSETQ. The CDR3 spans 16 residues.

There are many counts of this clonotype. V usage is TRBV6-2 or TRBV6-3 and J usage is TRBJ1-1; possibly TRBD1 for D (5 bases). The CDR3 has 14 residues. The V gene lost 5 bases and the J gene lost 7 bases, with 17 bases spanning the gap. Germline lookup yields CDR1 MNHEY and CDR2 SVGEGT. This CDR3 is CASSRPGTILEAFF. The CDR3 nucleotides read TGTGCCAGCAGTAGACCGGGGACGATTCTTGAAGCTTTCTTT.

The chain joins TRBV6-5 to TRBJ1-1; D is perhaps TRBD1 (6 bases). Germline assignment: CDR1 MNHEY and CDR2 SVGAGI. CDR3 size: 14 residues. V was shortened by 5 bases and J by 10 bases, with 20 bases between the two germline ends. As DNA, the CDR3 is TGTGCCAGCAGTCCAGAGCATGGGGGGCGAGGAGCTTTCTTT. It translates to CASSPEHGGRGAFF.

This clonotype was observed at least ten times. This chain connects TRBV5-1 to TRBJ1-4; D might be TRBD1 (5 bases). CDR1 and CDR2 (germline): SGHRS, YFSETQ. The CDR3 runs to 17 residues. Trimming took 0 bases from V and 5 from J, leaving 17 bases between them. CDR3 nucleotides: TGCGCCAGCAGCTTGGGGCCTCCGGGACCGACGAATGAAAAACTGTTTTTT. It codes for CASSLGPPGPTNEKLFF. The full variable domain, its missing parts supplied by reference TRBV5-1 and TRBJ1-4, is KAGVTQTPRYLIKTRGQQVTLSCSPISGHRSVSWYQQTPGQGLQFLFEYFSETQRNKGNFPGRFSGRQFSNSRSEMNVSTLELGDSALYLCASSLGPPGPTNEKLFFGSGTQLSVL.

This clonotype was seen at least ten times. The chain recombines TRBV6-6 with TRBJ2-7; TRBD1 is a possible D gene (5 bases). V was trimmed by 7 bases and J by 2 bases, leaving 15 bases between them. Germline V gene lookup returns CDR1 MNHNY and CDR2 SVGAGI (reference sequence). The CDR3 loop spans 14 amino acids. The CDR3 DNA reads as TGTGCCAGCACCCTGACCTGGGGCCCCTACGAGCAGTACTTC. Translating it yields CASTLTWGPYEQYF.

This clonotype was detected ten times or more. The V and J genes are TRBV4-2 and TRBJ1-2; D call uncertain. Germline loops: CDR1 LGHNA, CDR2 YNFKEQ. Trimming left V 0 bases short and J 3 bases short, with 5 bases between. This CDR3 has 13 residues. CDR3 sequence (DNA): TGTGCCAGCAGCCAAGATCCAGACTATGGCTACACCTTC. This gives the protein CASSQDPDYGYTF.

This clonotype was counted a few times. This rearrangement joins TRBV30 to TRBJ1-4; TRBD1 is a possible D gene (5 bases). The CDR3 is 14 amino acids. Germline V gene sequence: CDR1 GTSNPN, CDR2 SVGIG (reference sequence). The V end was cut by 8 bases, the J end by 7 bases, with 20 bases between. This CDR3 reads CAHSGGMSGEKLFF. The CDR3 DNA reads TGTGCCCATTCTGGGGGAATGTCTGGTGAAAAACTGTTTTTT.

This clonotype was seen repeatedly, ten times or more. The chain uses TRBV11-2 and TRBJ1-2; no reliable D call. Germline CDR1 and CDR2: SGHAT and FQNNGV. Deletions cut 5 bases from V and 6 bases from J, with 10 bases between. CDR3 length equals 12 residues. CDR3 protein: CASSRPLNGYTF. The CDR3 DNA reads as TGTGCCAGCAGCCGACCTCTCAATGGCTACACCTTC.

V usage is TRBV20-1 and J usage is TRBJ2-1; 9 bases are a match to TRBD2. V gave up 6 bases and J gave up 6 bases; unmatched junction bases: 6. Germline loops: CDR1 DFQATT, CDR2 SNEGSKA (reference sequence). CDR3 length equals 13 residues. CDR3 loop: CSAYLAGFNEQFF. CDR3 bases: TGCAGTGCCTACCTAGCGGGGTTCAATGAGCAGTTCTTC.

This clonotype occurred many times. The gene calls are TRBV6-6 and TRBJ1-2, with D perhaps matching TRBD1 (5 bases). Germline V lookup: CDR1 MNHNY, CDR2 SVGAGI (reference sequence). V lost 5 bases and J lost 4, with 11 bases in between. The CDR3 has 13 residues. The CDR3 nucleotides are TGTGCCAGCAGTCTAGGGGCGGGCTATGGCTACACCTTC. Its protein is CASSLGAGYGYTF.

Here the CDR3 DNA reads TGTGCCAGCAGCTTATTTGGGGACTTCGGCTACACCTTC. It translates to CASSLFGDFGYTF. The chain combines TRBV7-2 with TRBJ1-2; perhaps TRBD1 as D (5 bases). The CDR3 spans 13 residues. Per germline, CDR1 SGHTA and CDR2 FQGNSA. V lost 2 bases and J 8 bases, leaving 12 bases between the germline ends.

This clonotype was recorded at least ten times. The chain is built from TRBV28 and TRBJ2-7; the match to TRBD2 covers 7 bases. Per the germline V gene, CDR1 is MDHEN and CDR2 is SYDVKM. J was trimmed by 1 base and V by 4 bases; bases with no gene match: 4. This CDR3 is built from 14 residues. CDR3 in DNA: TGTGCCAGCAGTTCGGGGGGAACTTCCTACGAGCAGTACGTC. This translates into CASSSGGTSYEQYV.